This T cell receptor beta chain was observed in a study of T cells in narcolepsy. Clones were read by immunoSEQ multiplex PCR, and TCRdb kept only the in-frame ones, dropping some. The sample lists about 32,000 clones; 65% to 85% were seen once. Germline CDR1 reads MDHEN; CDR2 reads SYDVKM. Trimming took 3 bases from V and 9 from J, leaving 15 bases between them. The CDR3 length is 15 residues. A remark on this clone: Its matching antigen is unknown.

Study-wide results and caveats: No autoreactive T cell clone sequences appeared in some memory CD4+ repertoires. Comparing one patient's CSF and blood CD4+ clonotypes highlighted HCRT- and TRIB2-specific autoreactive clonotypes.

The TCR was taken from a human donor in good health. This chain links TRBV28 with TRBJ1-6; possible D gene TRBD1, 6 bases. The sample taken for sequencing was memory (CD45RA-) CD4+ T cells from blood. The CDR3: CASSFPAQGVSPLHF. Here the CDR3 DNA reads TGTGCCAGCAGTTTTCCGGCACAGGGAGTTTCACCCCTCCACTTT.